Reported below is one TCR beta chain. Its binding antigen is unknown. The record has no base qualities; no much larger clone is one base away. PBMCs were isolated by density centrifugation and stained for CD3, CD4 and CD8, and CD4+ and CD8+ T cells were sorted on a FACSAria. Scalp biopsies and blood samples were obtained from unaffected controls. Library preparation used the immunoSEQ multiplex PCR assay. To provide template for TCR sequencing, every sample had RNA extracted and reverse transcribed into cDNA. First-strand cDNA was synthesized using SuperScript III with a 2:1 mix of oligo-dT and random hexamers. A synthetic immune receptor repertoire was used to measure amplification bias, and any remaining bias was corrected computationally. In the original analysis: Raw reads were preprocessed to remove errors, and CDR3 was defined by IMGT conventions from the conserved cysteine to phenylalanine. Clonality was computed by normalizing Shannon entropy by log2 of the number of productive unique TCRs and subtracting the result from 1. Whether each scalp clone was CD4 or CD8 was inferred by checking scalp TCRbeta sequences against the CD4 and CD8 repertoires from sorted blood. The source is immuneACCESS, and TCRdb retained only in-frame sequences with V and J called. Part of the clones is not carried over; for the studies checked, unresolved V genes explain less than half of this, and the remainder is unexplained. That table furnishes V, J and clone size, whereas the DNA furnished D and trimming. The sample profile shows more than 95,000 clones; roughly 66% of them were found once. The ten largest clones take up around 2.7% of the sample.

The record originates from a study of CD8+ T cells in alopecia areata (dated by TCRdb to the late 2010s). Broadly, across the study: High-throughput TCRbeta sequencing was used to examine T cell clonal expansion in alopecia areata in both the C3H/HeJ mouse model and human patients. Amplification of TCRbeta CDR3 regions was done by immunoSEQ multiplex PCR using 35 Vbeta forward primers and 13 Jbeta reverse primers. Scalp tissue and sorted CD4+ and CD8+ peripheral blood T cells from patchy and totalis/universalis alopecia areata patients and from healthy controls were covered by human TCRbeta sequencing. The RNA source kit depended on sample type: the PAXgene miRNA kit for fixed scalp, the miRNeasy kit for PBMCs, and the RNeasy kit for mouse skin. Scalp clonality was compared among normal scalp (n=4), patchy alopecia areata scalp (n=8), and alopecia totalis/universalis scalp (n=8).

Points the paper makes about the study in general: TCR sequences shared between patients were less clear than in mice, possibly partly because of HLA diversity in the patient population. Unlike mouse skin, which is dominated by gammadelta T cells, normal human skin has resident alphabeta T cells that are also sequenced, and this complicates analysis of the scalp TCR repertoire. Lesional scalp, especially in alopecia totalis/universalis, showed higher clonality and more expanded CD8+ clones than normal scalp, suggesting antigenic drive.

The CDR3, cysteine through phenylalanine, is 14 amino acids long. The sequence is cut down to CDR3 DNA, 42 bases in frame from base 1. CDR1 and CDR2 are read off the germline V gene as MNHEY and SVGAGI. Deletion took 2 bases off V and 3 bases off J, with a span of 8 bases between the germline ends. The TCR originated in a human donor in good health. The specimen sequenced was CD4+ T cells sorted from blood. The chain links TRBV6-5 with TRBJ1-5, with TRBD1 perhaps the D gene, on 6 matching bases. Read as DNA, the sequence is TGTGCCAGCAGTTACAGACAGGACAATCAGCCCCAGCATTTT. This translates into CASSYRQDNQPQHF.